This TCR beta chain was observed in a study of T cells in Graves' hyperthyroidism and ophthalmopathy. With 2 bases removed from V and 0 bases from J, the gap between germline ends came to 14 bases. This CDR3 spans 18 amino acids. CDR1 and CDR2 from the germline V gene are SGHTA and FQGNSA. Amplified TCR beta CDR3 regions derived from RNA transcripts. An initial round of RT-PCR targeting the TCR CDR3 relied on the HTBI primer set. TCRdb passed the multiplex PCR reads through MiXCR, listing each CDR3 protein once. Of approximately 570,000 distinct CDR3 sequences listed, 15% to 20% are singletons. The sequenced material came from blood. This rearrangement joins TRBV7-2 to TRBJ2-6; D possibly corresponds to TRBD1 (7 bases). This TCR was sampled from a man between 35 and 55 years old with Graves' ophthalmopathy. CDR3 sequence (DNA): TGTGCCAGCAGCTTATCCGGGGGACAGAACTCTGGGGCCAACGTCCTGACTTTC. The encoded protein is CASSLSGGQNSGANVLTF.